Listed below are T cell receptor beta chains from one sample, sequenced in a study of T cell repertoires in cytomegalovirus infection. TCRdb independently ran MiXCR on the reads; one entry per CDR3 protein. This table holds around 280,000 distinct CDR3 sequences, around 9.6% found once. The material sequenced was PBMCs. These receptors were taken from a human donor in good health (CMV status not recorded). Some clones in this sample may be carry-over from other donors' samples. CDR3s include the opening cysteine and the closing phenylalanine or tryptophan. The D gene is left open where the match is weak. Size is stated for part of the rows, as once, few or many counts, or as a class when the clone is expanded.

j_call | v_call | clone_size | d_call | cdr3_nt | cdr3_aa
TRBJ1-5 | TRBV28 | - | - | TGTGCCAGCAGTTTGCAGAGTAGCAATCAGCCCCAGCATTTT | CASSLQSSNQPQHF
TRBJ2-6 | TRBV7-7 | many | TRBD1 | TGTGCTAGCAGCTCGACAGGGGGAGGCTCTGGGGCCAACGTCCTGACTTTC | CASSSTGGGSGANVLTF
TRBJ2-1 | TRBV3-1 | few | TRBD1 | TGTGCCAGCAGCCGAACCTCAGGGGGCGGGCAGTTCTTC | CASSRTSGGGQFF
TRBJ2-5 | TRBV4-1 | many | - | TGCGCCAGCAGCCAAGATGGAAAGGTTCAAGAGACCCAGTACTTC | CASSQDGKVQETQYF
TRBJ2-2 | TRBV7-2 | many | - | TGTGCCACCGTGGGGGGGCGGAACACCGGGGAGCTGTTTTTT | CATVGGRNTGELFF
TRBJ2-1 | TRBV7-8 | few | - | TGTGCCAGCAGCTTAAGCAGGGCCATGGAGCAGTTCTTC | CASSLSRAMEQFF
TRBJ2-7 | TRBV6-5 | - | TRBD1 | TGTGCCAGCTCTCAGGACAGGTCGGTCTACGAGCAGTACTTC | CASSQDRSVYEQYF
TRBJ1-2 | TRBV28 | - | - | TGTGCCAGCAGTCATACGGTCCTCTATGGCTACACCTTC | CASSHTVLYGYTF
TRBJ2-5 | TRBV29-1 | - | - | TGCAGCGTTGGAGGGGCGGGGCCGCAGACCCAGTACTTC | CSVGGAGPQTQYF
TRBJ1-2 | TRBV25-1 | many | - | TGTGCCAGCAGTGAATATGCGACAGACCCTGGTCGGTATGGCTACACCTTC | CASSEYATDPGRYGYTF
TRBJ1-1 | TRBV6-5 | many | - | TGTGCCAGCAGGCAGGGGTTAAAGACTGAAGCTTTCTTT | CASRQGLKTEAFF
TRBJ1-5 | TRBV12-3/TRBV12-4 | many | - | TGTGCCAGCAGTCCCCGAATCTGGGGGCGAAAGAATCAGCCCCAGCATTTT | CASSPRIWGRKNQPQHF
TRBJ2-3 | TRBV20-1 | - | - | TGCAGTCCCGGACAGACAGATACGCAGTATTTT | CSPGQTDTQYF
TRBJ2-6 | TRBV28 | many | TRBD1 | TGTGCCAGCAGTCTCCAACGGACAGGGATCGGGGCCAACGTCCTGACTTTC | CASSLQRTGIGANVLTF
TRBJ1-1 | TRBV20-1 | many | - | TGCAGTGCTAGAGAGAAGTGGGACACTGAAGCTTTCTTT | CSAREKWDTEAFF
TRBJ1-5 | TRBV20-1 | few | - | TGCAGTGCTAGAGATACAACAGGGCGACAGCCCCAGCATTTT | CSARDTTGRQPQHF
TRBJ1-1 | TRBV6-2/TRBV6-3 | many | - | TGTGCCAGCAGTTACTCAAGTCCTAACACTGAAGCTTTCTTT | CASSYSSPNTEAFF
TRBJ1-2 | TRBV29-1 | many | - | TGCAGCGTTGAGGAAAAGACAGTTTACTATGGCTACACCTTC | CSVEEKTVYYGYTF
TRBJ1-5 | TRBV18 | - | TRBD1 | TGTGCCAGCTCCCTCAATGTCCGGGACAGGACTAATTGGATTTTGCAGCCCCAGCATTTT | CASSLNVRDRTNWILQPQHF
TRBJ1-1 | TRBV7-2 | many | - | TGTGCCAGCAGCTTAACTGTCGGCACTGAAGCTTTCTTT | CASSLTVGTEAFF
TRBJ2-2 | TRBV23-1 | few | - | TGCGCCAGCAGCTCCCGGGACTTTCCCACCGGGGAGCTGTTTTTT | CASSSRDFPTGELFF
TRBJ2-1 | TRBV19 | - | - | TGTGCCAGTAGTACCGTCCAGGGGAATGAGCAGTTCTTC | CASSTVQGNEQFF
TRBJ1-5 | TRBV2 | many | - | TGTGCCAGCAGTGAATTCAGGGTTGCCAATCAGCCCCAGCATTTT | CASSEFRVANQPQHF
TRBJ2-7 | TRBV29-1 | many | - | TGCAGCGCCATGGGGGCTGGCTACGAGCAGTACTTC | CSAMGAGYEQYF
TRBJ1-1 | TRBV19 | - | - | TGTGCCAGTAGTATCTCCGCTGAAGCTTTCTTT | CASSISAEAFF